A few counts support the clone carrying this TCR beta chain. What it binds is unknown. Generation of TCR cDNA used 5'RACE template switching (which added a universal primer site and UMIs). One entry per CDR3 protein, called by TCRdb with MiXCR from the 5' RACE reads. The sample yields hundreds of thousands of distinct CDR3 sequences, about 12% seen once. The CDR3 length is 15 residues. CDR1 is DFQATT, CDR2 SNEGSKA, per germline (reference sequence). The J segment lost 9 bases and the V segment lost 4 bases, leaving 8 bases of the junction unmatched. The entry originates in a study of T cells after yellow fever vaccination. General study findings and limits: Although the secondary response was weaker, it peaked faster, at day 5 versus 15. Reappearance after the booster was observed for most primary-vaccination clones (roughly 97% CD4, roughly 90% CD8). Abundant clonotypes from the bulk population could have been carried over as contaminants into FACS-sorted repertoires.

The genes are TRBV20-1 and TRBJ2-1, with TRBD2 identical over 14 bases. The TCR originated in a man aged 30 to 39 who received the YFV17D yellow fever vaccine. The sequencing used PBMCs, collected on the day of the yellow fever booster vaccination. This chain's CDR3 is CSANTWTSGRREQFF. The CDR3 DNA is TGCAGTGCTAATACTTGGACTAGCGGGAGGCGTGAGCAGTTCTTC.